One and the same sample provided the 18 T cell receptor beta chains below, sequenced in a study of cytomegalovirus exposure and HLA in healthy donors. The PCR made use of 60 Vbeta and 13 Jbeta primers. Data came from immunoSEQ multiplex PCR; TCRdb stores just in-frame clones and leaves some out. The sample holds about 130,000 clones; around 80% are singletons and the top ten take under 3%. Sequencing was done on a sample of PBMCs. These receptor sequences come from a boy under 10 years old in good health and CMV-seronegative.

The V gene is TRBV30, the J gene TRBJ2-2; TRBD2 matches at 15 bases. V lost 6 bases, J lost 1 base, and 3 bases stayed unmatched. CDR1 and CDR2 from the germline V gene are GTSNPN and SVGIG (reference sequence). This CDR3 has 16 residues. The CDR3, as DNA: TGTGCCTGTTGGACTAGCGGGGGGGAGAACACCGGGGAGCTGTTTTTT. The encoded protein is CACWTSGGENTGELFF.

The CDR3, as DNA: TGTGCGGGGCAGGGGTGGTTGAACACCGGGGAGCTGTTTTTT. This sequence encodes CAGQGWLNTGELFF. This chain links TRBV30 with TRBJ2-2; D is perhaps TRBD1 (6 bases). From germline, CDR1 is GTSNPN and CDR2 SVGIG (reference sequence). CDR3 length equals 14 residues. Filled out from reference TRBV30 and TRBJ2-2, the complete variable domain reads SQTIHQWPATLVQPVGSPLSLECTVEGTSNPNLYWYRQAAGRGLQLLFYSVGIGQISSEVPQNLSASRPQDRQFILSSKKLLLSDSGFYLCAGQGWLNTGELFFGEGSRLTVL.

This chain connects TRBV27 to TRBJ1-1; TRBD1 agrees at 7 bases. Germline-derived CDR1 and CDR2 are MNHEY and SMNVEV (reference sequence). This CDR3 comprises 16 residues. Trimming at V came to 6 bases and at J to 3 bases, leaving 13 bases not matched to a gene. The CDR3 region is CASRTPQGDMYTEAFF. CDR3 bases: TGTGCCAGCAGAACACCCCAGGGGGATATGTACACTGAAGCTTTCTTT.

A few counts support this clone. The chain carries TRBV5-1 and TRBJ2-3; TRBD2 aligns across 12 bases. V shed 1 base, J shed 6 bases, and the junction held 6 bases outside the gene matches. The CDR3 loop spans 16 amino acids. The germline V gene encodes CDR1 SGHRS and CDR2 YFSETQ. The CDR3 sequence is CASSLPSGGAPDTQYF. DNA of the CDR3: TGCGCCAGCAGCTTGCCTAGCGGGGGGGCACCCGATACGCAGTATTTT.

This rearrangement joins TRBV5-1 to TRBJ1-2, with 8 bases aligning to TRBD1. Trimming removed 2 bases from V and 4 bases from J; junction bases left unmatched: 10. The V gene's germline CDR1 is SGHRS and CDR2 YFSETQ. This CDR3 has 16 amino acids. CDR3 coding DNA: TGCGCCAGCAGCTTCCTCGACAGGGGCCTAGGCTATGGCTACACCTTC. Translating gives CASSFLDRGLGYGYTF.

This clone has only a few counts. In DNA form, the CDR3 reads TGTGCCAGCAGCAAAGTTCAGCGGGAGGGGGTATTCTATGAGCAGTTCTTC. This gives the protein CASSKVQREGVFYEQFF. The chain carries TRBV21-1 and TRBJ2-1; the listed D gene, TRBD2, was not tested against the DNA. TRBV21-1 is reported as a pseudogene. CDR3 length: 17 amino acids.

For the CDR3, the DNA is TGTGCCAGCAGATCCGGGACAGCCGATGGCTACACCTTC. It is translated as CASRSGTADGYTF. The gene calls are TRBV4-2 and TRBJ1-2; 7 nucleotides match TRBD1. The CDR3 contains 13 residues. CDR1 is LGHNA and CDR2 is YNFKEQ in the germline V gene. The V segment lost 6 bases and the J segment 6 bases; nucleotides outside the gene matches: 7.

V usage is TRBV5-1 and J usage is TRBJ2-5; 7 positions match TRBD1. The DNA end lines up better with TRBJ2-7; the J call may be wrong. Looked up from germline, CDR1 is SGHRS and CDR2 is YFSETQ. The CDR3 is made up of 16 amino acids. CDR3 residues: CASSFNTGEFIYEQYF. The CDR3 DNA reads as TGCGCCAGCAGCTTTAATACAGGGGAATTCATCTACGAGCAGTACTTC.

J is TRBJ1-6 and V is TRBV30; D gene uncertain. V was shortened by 4 bases and J by 2 bases, with 12 bases between the two germline ends. The germline V gene has CDR1 GTSNPN and CDR2 SVGIG (reference sequence). This CDR3 comprises 15 residues. CDR3 DNA: TGTGCCTGGACTGGGTGGAGCCCCTATAATTCACCCCTCCACTTT. It specifies CAWTGWSPYNSPLHF.

This sequence joins TRBV15 and TRBJ2-3; 7 nucleotides match TRBD1. V lost 0 bases to trimming and J lost 1 base; unmatched junction nucleotides: 4. The germline gives CDR1 LNHNV, CDR2 YYDKDF (reference sequence). This CDR3 region has 16 residues. The CDR3 coding sequence is TGTGCCACCAGCAGAGATTCGGGGACAGGCACAGATACGCAGTATTTT. This translates into CATSRDSGTGTDTQYF.

This clone was counted a single time. The chain employs TRBV11-3 and TRBJ2-1, with D possibly TRBD1 on 6 matching bases. Looked up from germline, CDR1 is SGHNT and CDR2 is YENEEA. There are 13 residues in the CDR3. V was cut by 4 bases and J by 4 bases, with 8 bases left in between. CDR3 loop: CASSSQGYNEQFF. The DNA for the CDR3 is TGTGCCAGCAGCTCGCAGGGGTACAATGAGCAGTTCTTC.

In nucleotides, the CDR3 is TGTGCCAGCAGACGTGGCACCTTAGGGGCCAACGTCCTGACTTTC. Translating gives CASRRGTLGANVLTF. The rearrangement uses TRBV6-5 and TRBJ2-6; no clear D. This CDR3 spans 15 amino acids. Germline V gene lookup returns CDR1 MNHEY and CDR2 SVGAGI. V was pared by 6 bases and J by 4 bases, with 13 bases between.

The chain is built from TRBV18 and TRBJ1-2, with 8 bases fitting TRBD1. With V trimmed by 6 bases and J by 4 bases, 7 bases remained unmatched. The germline V gene encodes CDR1 KGHSH and CDR2 LQKENI. The CDR3 sequence is 14 residues long. CDR3 DNA: TGTGCCAGCTCCCCCGACAGGGGACCCTATGGCTACACCTTC. Encoded protein: CASSPDRGPYGYTF.

This chain links TRBV5-6 with TRBJ1-6; no reliable D call. Per the germline V gene, CDR1 is SGHDT and CDR2 is YYEEEE. Trimming pared 0 bases from V and 6 bases from J, leaving 7 bases between. This CDR3 contains 14 residues. The CDR3, as DNA: TGTGCCAGCAGCTTGGTGGACTCTAATTCACCCCTCCACTTT. It is translated as CASSLVDSNSPLHF.

The chain combines TRBV5-1 with TRBJ2-2; TRBD2 might be the D (5 bases). From germline, CDR1 is SGHRS and CDR2 YFSETQ. The CDR3 spans 16 residues. V was pared by 0 bases and J by 4 bases, with 13 bases between. The CDR3, as DNA: TGCGCCAGCAGCTTGGGTGCGCAGGCGGGCACCGGGGAGCTGTTTTTT. Translating it yields CASSLGAQAGTGELFF.

For this clone: At one of its ends the junction is not consistent with the germline gene, which may arise from a read error. The J gene is TRBJ2-2, the V gene TRBV9; 9 nucleotides agree with TRBD2. Germline V gene data show CDR1 as SGDLS and CDR2 as YYNGEE. This CDR3 spans 19 amino acids. The CDR3 reads CASSVNNVSSGRNTGELLF. CDR3 DNA: TGTGCCAGCAGCGTTAATAACGTGTCGAGCGGGAGGAACACCGGGGAGCTGCTTTTT. Full variable domain (missing parts from reference TRBV9 and TRBJ2-2): DSGVTQTPKHLITATGQRVTLRCSPRSGDLSVYWYQQSLDQGLQFLIQYYNGEERAKGNILERFSAQQFPDLHSELNLSSLELGDSALYFCASSVNNVSSGRNTGELLFGEGSRLTVL.

This chain connects TRBV5-6 to TRBJ1-1; 9 bases map to TRBD1. CDR1 is SGHDT, CDR2 YYEEEE, per germline. This CDR3 has 15 residues. Unmatched junction bases numbered 7, after V lost 4 bases and J lost 3 bases. CDR3 DNA sequence: TGTGCCAGCAGCCCTCCGGGACAGGGAGACACTGAAGCTTTCTTT. This translates into CASSPPGQGDTEAFF.

The chain uses TRBV7-9 and TRBJ2-7, with 8 bases lining up with TRBD2. The germline V gene has CDR1 SEHNR and CDR2 FQNEAQ (reference sequence). The CDR3 extends over 12 amino acids. The junction had 2 bases not matched to a gene; V was cut back by 5 bases and J by 5 bases. In DNA, the CDR3 is TGTGCCAGCAGCCGGGGGGGGGACGAGCAGTACTTC. The encoded protein is CASSRGGDEQYF.